The next 5 T cell receptor beta chains were all read from a single sample in a study of blood T cells in healthy people across ages. The second PCR ran about 6 to 12 cycles with a sample-barcoded 5' primer and J-beta primers. A single record per CDR3 protein comes from TCRdb applying MiXCR to the 5' RACE reads. The table includes over 950,000 distinct CDR3 sequences, 35% to 40% detected once. The sample taken for sequencing was blood. These receptors were taken from a young man in good health.

The chain carries TRBV5-1 and TRBJ1-1, with D unclear. The germline gives CDR1 SGHRS, CDR2 YFSETQ. The CDR3 has 14 residues. V was cut by 1 base and J by 7 bases, with 14 bases left in between. The CDR3, as DNA: TGCGCCAGCAGCTTGAACCAGCTGGGAAGTGAAGCTTTCTTT. Translating it yields CASSLNQLGSEAFF.

This clonotype has only a few counts. This chain connects TRBV28 to TRBJ2-1; 8 positions agree with TRBD1. V shed 7 bases and J 1 base; nucleotides not matched to a gene: 9. The germline CDR1 and CDR2 sequences are MDHEN and SYDVKM. The CDR3 runs to 16 residues. CDR3 sequence: CASTSTGEESYNEQFF. CDR3 sequence (DNA): TGTGCCAGCACCTCGACAGGGGAGGAATCCTACAATGAGCAGTTCTTC.

V gene TRBV28 combines with J gene TRBJ2-3, with D hard to call. The V end lost 7 bases, the J end lost 4 bases, and 9 bases lay between the germline ends. Germline CDR1 reads MDHEN; CDR2 reads SYDVKM. CDR3 size: 12 residues. CDR3 nucleotides: TGTGCCAGCAACTCTGTCGCAGATACGCAGTATTTT. Its translation: CASNSVADTQYF.

Only a few counts were recorded for this clonotype. The chain couples TRBV6-1 to TRBJ1-4, with D possibly TRBD1 on 6 matching bases. Per the germline V gene, CDR1 is MNHNS and CDR2 is SASEGT. V was clipped by 5 bases and J by 8 bases, with 15 bases between them. This CDR3 comprises 14 residues. The chain's CDR3 is CASSLDRRSEKLFF. The CDR3 DNA reads as TGTGCCAGCAGTCTAGACAGGAGGTCCGAAAAACTGTTTTTT.

The rearrangement joins TRBV12-3 or TRBV12-4 to TRBJ1-2; TRBD1 might be the D (5 bases). The CDR3 extends over 12 amino acids. Trimming stripped 8 bases from V and 13 bases from J, with 20 bases between. CDR3 sequence reads: CASSLSGGVSTF. The CDR3 nucleotides are TGTGCCAGCTCCCTTTCAGGAGGGGTTAGCACCTTC.